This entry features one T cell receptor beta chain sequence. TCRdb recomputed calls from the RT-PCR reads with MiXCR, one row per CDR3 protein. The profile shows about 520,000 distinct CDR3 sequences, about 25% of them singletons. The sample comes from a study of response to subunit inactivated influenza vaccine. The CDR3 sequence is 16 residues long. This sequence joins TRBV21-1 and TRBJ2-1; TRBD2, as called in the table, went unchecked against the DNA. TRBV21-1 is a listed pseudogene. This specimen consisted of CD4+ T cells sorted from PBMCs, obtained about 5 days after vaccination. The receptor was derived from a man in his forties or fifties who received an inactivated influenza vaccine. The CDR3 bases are TGTGCCAGCAGCTACCGGACTAGCGGGAGGGCCAATGAGCAGTTCTTC. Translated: CASSYRTSGRANEQFF.